This entry concerns a single T cell receptor beta chain. Clones were sequenced by immunoSEQ multiplex PCR, and TCRdb holds only the in-frame ones, with some missing. The repertoire has about 53,000 clones, more than 70% of them found once; the top ten carry roughly 5.2%. The data belong to a study of technical replicates of blood from several donors. J was trimmed by 5 bases and V by 3 bases; bases with no gene match: 9. The germline gives CDR1 SGHNT, CDR2 YYREEE (reference sequence). The CDR3 totals 15 residues. Input material: PBMCs. This TCR was sampled from a human donor in good health. Some clones in this sample may be carry-over from other donors' samples. The V gene is TRBV5-4, the J gene TRBJ2-3; 7 nucleotides agree with TRBD2. The CDR3 DNA is TGTGCCAGCAGCTCAACCGGGACTACGGTAGATACGCAGTATTTT. As protein: CASSSTGTTVDTQYF.